The entry below describes one T cell receptor beta chain. Which antigen it targets is not known. The input lacks base qualities; no much larger clone sits a single base away. The donors were included in the validation cohort of approximately 130 subjects, a group kept apart from the approximately 670-subject first cohort. These data originate in a study of cytomegalovirus exposure and HLA in healthy donors (dated by TCRdb to about 2017). Notes on the research overall: The 500 to 800 repertoires of the first cohort and the roughly 120 validation repertoires were produced on the same platform, according to a later analysis. The aim of the study was to test whether cataloging public T cell receptors could identify signatures of past pathogen exposure. A separate validation cohort of roughly 110 different subjects was used in addition to the roughly 700-subject first cohort. To predict cytomegalovirus infection status, the study brought together high-throughput TCR immunosequencing, statistical association of individual TCRs with disease status, and machine learning.

Overall study results and their limits: Most TCR sequences were observed very rarely across donors, whereas some public TCRs were present in many individuals. A later analysis found that TCRs clustered in the first cohort also tended to co-occur in the 120 validation repertoires, with just under 95% of cluster scores above 0. In vitro tests confirmed that three of the cytomegalovirus-associated TCR beta chains recognize cytomegalovirus antigens. A later analysis lacked HLA typing for the validation cohort, so it scored co-occurrence in that cohort across all 110 or so repertoires. The study listed 150 to 200 TCR beta chains as associated with cytomegalovirus. The authors suggested that the approach could potentially be extended to other disease states and immunological phenotypes. The classifier was reported to diagnose cytomegalovirus status with high specificity and sensitivity in both the original cohort and the validation cohort.

Reading the germline V gene gives CDR1 SGHAT and CDR2 FQNNGV. V trim: 5 bases; J trim: 0 bases; unmatched bases: 6. The CDR3 starts with the cysteine, ends with the phenylalanine, and has 16 residues. The entry retains the CDR3 DNA only, 48 bases that are in frame from base 1. The method behind the library was the immunoSEQ multiplex PCR assay. The authors' pipeline ran thus. To diagnose cytomegalovirus status from the catalog of TCR beta chain sequences, a statistical classification framework was built. Not all clones reach the TCRdb copy of this immuneACCESS table, which keeps in-frame sequences only. Checked studies attribute under half of the gap to unresolved V genes and leave the rest unexplained. That table furnishes V, J and clone size, whereas the DNA furnished D and trimming. The table for this sample lists some 260,000 clones; about 90% of them were counted only once. The top ten clonotypes cover approximately 12% of the sample.

The specimen sequenced was PBMCs. This sequence uses TRBV11-2 and TRBJ2-1, with 8 bases aligning to TRBD2. The clonotype originates from a man between 18 and 29 years old in good health and CMV-seropositive. The DNA sequence follows: TGTGCCAGCAGCCGGACTAGCTGGAGCTCCTACAATGAGCAGTTCTTC. Its translation reads: CASSRTSWSSYNEQFF. Beyond the CDR3, the reference TRBV11-2 and TRBJ2-1 genes provide the residues; the full variable domain reads: EAGVAQSPRYKIIEKRQSVAFWCNPISGHATLYWYQQILGQGPKLLIQFQNNGVVDDSQLPKDRFSAERLKGVDSTLKIQPAKLEDSAVYLCASSRTSWSSYNEQFFGPGTRLTVL.